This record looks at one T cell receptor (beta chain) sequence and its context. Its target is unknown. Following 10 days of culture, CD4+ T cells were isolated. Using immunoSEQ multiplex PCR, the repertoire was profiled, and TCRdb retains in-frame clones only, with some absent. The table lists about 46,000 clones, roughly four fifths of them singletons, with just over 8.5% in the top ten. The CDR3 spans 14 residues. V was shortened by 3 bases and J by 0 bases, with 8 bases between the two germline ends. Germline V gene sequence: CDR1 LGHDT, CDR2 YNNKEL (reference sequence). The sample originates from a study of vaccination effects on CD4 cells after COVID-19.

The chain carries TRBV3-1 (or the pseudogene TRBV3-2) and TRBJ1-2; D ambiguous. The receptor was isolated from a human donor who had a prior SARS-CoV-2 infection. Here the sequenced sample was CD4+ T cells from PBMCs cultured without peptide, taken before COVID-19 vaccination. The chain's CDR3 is CASSHASANYGYTF. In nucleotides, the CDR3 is TGTGCCAGCAGCCACGCCTCCGCTAACTATGGCTACACCTTC.